The 25 T cell receptor beta chains reported below all come from one sample, sequenced in a study of vaccination and CD4 T cells after COVID-19. Treatment defined: approximately nine-day PBMC culture with coronavirus spike peptide pools or control peptides (ViraFEST assay). The antigens of these receptors remain unknown. The assay that was used to sequence DNA from cultured CD4+ T cells was the Oncomine TCR Beta short-read assay. One entry per CDR3 protein, called by TCRdb with MiXCR from the PCR reads. The sample contains some 8,000 distinct CDR3 sequences, approximately 55% of which appear only once. Sequences were obtained from CD4+ T cells from blood, cultured in vitro. The origin of the receptors is a human donor who had recovered from COVID-19.

Remarks on this clonotype: An end of the junction does not agree with germline; a read error may underlie this. This chain uses TRBV6-1 with TRBJ2-7; 9 nucleotides align to TRBD1. CDR1 is MNHNS and CDR2 is SASEGT in the germline V gene. The CDR3 consists of 17 residues. The CDR3 spells CASSEHEWGQGIHEQYF. The CDR3 nucleotides are TGCGCCAGCAGTGAACATGAGTGGGGACAGGGTATCCACGAGCAGTACTTC.

Turning to this clonotype: Its ends do not fully match the called genes, so a read error is possible. The J gene is TRBJ1-4, the V gene TRBV30; 10 bases agree with TRBD1. CDR1 is GTSNPN and CDR2 is SVGIG in the germline V gene (reference sequence). The CDR3 sequence is 13 residues long. The CDR3 is CAWGGDRGEKLVF. In DNA form, the CDR3 reads TGTGCCTGGGGTGGGGACAGGGGAGAAAAACTGGTTTTT.

The rearrangement uses TRBV20-1 and TRBJ1-2; tentative D call: TRBD1 (5 bases). The CDR3 is 13 amino acids. Trimming shortened V by 1 base and J by 6 bases, and 12 bases separated the two germline ends. Per the germline V gene, CDR1 is DFQATT and CDR2 is SNEGSKA (reference sequence). The CDR3 is CSARGGALDGYTF. The DNA for the CDR3 is TGCAGTGCTAGAGGAGGGGCGCTGGATGGCTACACCTTC.

V and J are TRBV19 and TRBJ1-1; D gene uncertain. V was trimmed by 7 bases and J by 4 bases, leaving 19 bases between them. Germline V CDR1 and CDR2: LNHDA, SQIVND (reference sequence). The CDR3 runs to 15 residues. CDR3 amino acids: CASTKPTAIGTEAFF. The CDR3 nucleotides are TGTGCCAGTACCAAGCCGACGGCGATTGGCACTGAAGCTTTCTTT.

The V call is TRBV12-3 or TRBV12-4, the J call TRBJ1-1, with 10 bases identical to TRBD1. V gave up 6 bases and J gave up 1 base; unmatched junction bases: 8. This CDR3 comprises 16 residues. CDR3 protein: CASRATGGAGNTEAFF. In nucleotides, the CDR3 is TGTGCCAGCAGGGCGACAGGGGGCGCGGGGAACACTGAAGCTTTCTTT.

V and J are TRBV11-2 and TRBJ2-7; D perhaps matches TRBD2 (6 bases). This CDR3 is built from 18 residues. The germline V gene encodes CDR1 SGHAT and CDR2 FQNNGV. V was pared by 6 bases and J by 2 bases, with 26 bases between. The CDR3 bases are TGTGCCAGCAGGAGATACCACCGTCGACTAGAAGTTCCCTACGAGCAGTACTTC. Translated: CASRRYHRRLEVPYEQYF.

By sample fraction, this clonotype is medium-sized. The chain has TRBV29-1 and TRBJ1-1; 7 nucleotides line up with TRBD1. Looked up from germline, CDR1 is SQVTM and CDR2 is ANQGSEA. The CDR3 sequence is 15 residues long. The ends lost 6 bases at V and 1 base at J; junction bases unmatched: 11. For the CDR3, the DNA is TGCAGCGTCAAAGGGCCGGGACAGAAGAACACTGAAGCTTTCTTT. Protein product: CSVKGPGQKNTEAFF.

The V and J genes are TRBV3-1 and TRBJ1-4; 10 nucleotides align to TRBD1. The J segment lost 6 bases and the V segment lost 4 bases, leaving 5 bases of the junction unmatched. Germline CDR1 reads LGHDT; CDR2 reads YNNKEL (reference sequence). This CDR3 has 15 amino acids. DNA for the CDR3: TGTGCCAGCAGCCGCACCGGGACAGGGGATGAAAAACTGTTTTTT. It is translated as CASSRTGTGDEKLFF.

J is TRBJ2-3 and V is TRBV7-6; no clear D. Germline CDR1 reads SGHVS; CDR2 reads FNYEAQ. V was cut by 2 bases and J by 2 bases, with 14 bases left in between. This CDR3 has 16 amino acids. As DNA, the CDR3 is TGTGCCAGCAGCTTAATGGCAAGCCTACCCACAGATACGCAGTATTTT. Protein product: CASSLMASLPTDTQYF.

In its sample, this clonotype was seen a few times. This chain uses TRBV20-1 with TRBJ2-7; D not certain. CDR1 and CDR2 from the germline V gene are DFQATT and SNEGSKA (reference sequence). This CDR3 comprises 13 residues. With 0 bases removed from V and 2 bases from J, the gap between germline ends came to 8 bases. For the CDR3, the DNA is TGCAGTGCTAGAGATGGTAATCCCTACGAGCAGTACTTC. Translation gives CSARDGNPYEQYF.

In its sample, this clonotype was seen a few times. The chain uses TRBV20-1 and TRBJ2-1, with D unresolved. Germline V gives CDR1 DFQATT, CDR2 SNEGSKA (reference sequence). CDR3 length: 13 residues. Trimming left V 0 bases short and J 6 bases short, with 9 bases between. The CDR3 loop is CSARDGTSNEQFF. In DNA form, the CDR3 reads TGCAGTGCTAGAGATGGCACGAGCAATGAGCAGTTCTTC.

In this sample, this clonotype turned up a few times. This chain uses TRBV19 with TRBJ2-3, with TRBD2 matching over 11 bases. The V and J ends lost 5 bases and 1 base, in that order; junction bases with no gene match: 5. The CDR3 is made up of 16 amino acids. Germline values: CDR1 LNHDA, CDR2 SQIVND (reference sequence). The CDR3 DNA reads TGTGCCAGTAGTGTCCTAGCGGGGGGCCGCACAGATACGCAGTATTTT. Its translation is CASSVLAGGRTDTQYF.

J is TRBJ1-2 and V is TRBV2; maybe TRBD1 (5 bases). CDR1 is SNHLY and CDR2 is FYNNEI in the germline V gene. Trimming took off 4 bases at V and 6 bases at J, with 18 bases between the two ends. CDR3 length: 15 residues. CDR3 in amino acids: CASSGEGRERNGYTF. The DNA of the CDR3 is TGTGCCAGCAGTGGGGAAGGCAGGGAGCGAAATGGCTACACCTTC.

This clonotype appeared a single time. The V gene is TRBV6-2 or TRBV6-3, the J gene TRBJ2-1; 11 positions agree with TRBD2. V lost 4 bases and J lost 3; bases outside the gene matches: 2. Germline V lookup: CDR1 MNHEY, CDR2 SVGEGT. The CDR3 sequence is 15 residues long. The CDR3 DNA reads TGTGCCAGCAGTTCTAGCGGGGGGCGCTACAATGAGCAGTTCTTC. This encodes CASSSSGGRYNEQFF.

J is TRBJ2-6 and V is TRBV5-1; 7 nucleotides align to TRBD1. CDR3 size: 14 residues. Germline lookup yields CDR1 SGHRS and CDR2 YFSETQ. The V segment lost 6 bases and the J segment 2 bases; nucleotides outside the gene matches: 2. The CDR3 sequence: CASKTGTGANVLTF. The CDR3 DNA sequence: TGCGCCAGCAAGACAGGGACTGGGGCCAACGTCCTGACTTTC. Full variable domain (missing parts from reference TRBV5-1 and TRBJ2-6): KAGVTQTPRYLIKTRGQQVTLSCSPISGHRSVSWYQQTPGQGLQFLFEYFSETQRNKGNFPGRFSGRQFSNSRSEMNVSTLELGDSALYLCASKTGTGANVLTFGAGSRLTVL.

This sequence joins TRBV5-1 and TRBJ2-3, with 9 bases identical to TRBD2. After removal of 7 bases from V and 3 bases from J, the junction contained 9 bases not matched to a gene. The CDR3 consists of 15 residues. Germline V lookup: CDR1 SGHRS, CDR2 YFSETQ. The DNA for the CDR3 is TGCGCCAGCTCTCCCATAACTAGCGGGACAGATACGCAGTATTTT. Protein: CASSPITSGTDTQYF.

V gene TRBV12-3 or TRBV12-4 combines with J gene TRBJ2-7; 7 bases fit TRBD1. The J segment lost 3 bases and the V segment lost 7 bases, leaving 6 bases of the junction unmatched. This CDR3 contains 13 residues. CDR3 DNA sequence: TGTGCCAGCACGACAGGGCGATTCTACGAGCAGTACTTC. Translating gives CASTTGRFYEQYF.

V and J are TRBV19 and TRBJ1-2, with D unclear. The length of the CDR3 is 16 residues. Germline V CDR1 and CDR2: LNHDA, SQIVND (reference sequence). The V end lost 1 base, the J end lost 0 bases, and 12 bases lay between the germline ends. This chain's CDR3 is CASSIVGSSANYGYTF. The CDR3 region has the DNA TGTGCCAGTAGTATAGTTGGGTCGAGCGCTAACTATGGCTACACCTTC. Full variable domain (rest looked up from reference TRBV19 and TRBJ1-2): DGGITQSPKYLFRKEGQNVTLSCEQNLNHDAMYWYRQDPGQGLRLIYYSQIVNDFQKGDIAEGYSVSREKKESFPLTVTSAQKNPTAFYLCASSIVGSSANYGYTFGSGTRLTVV.

V usage is TRBV6-1 and J usage is TRBJ1-2, with TRBD1 matching 7 bases. Germline-derived CDR1 and CDR2 are MNHNS and SASEGT. J lost 2 bases, V lost 6 bases, and 6 bases had no gene match. The CDR3 loop spans 14 amino acids. The CDR3 DNA reads TGTGCCAGCAGGGCTAGGGGACAGAACTATGGCTACACCTTC. This gives the protein CASRARGQNYGYTF.

V is TRBV20-1 and J is TRBJ1-3; D gene unclear. Germline CDR1 is DFQATT and CDR2 is SNEGSKA (reference sequence). The CDR3 sequence is 11 residues long. The ends were cut back, 3 bases at V and 4 bases at J, with 4 bases in the middle. The CDR3 loop is CSARGGNTIYF. CDR3 nucleotide sequence: TGCAGTGCTAGGGGGGGAAACACCATATATTTT.

This sequence joins TRBV12-3 or TRBV12-4 and TRBJ2-2; no firm D call. CDR3 size: 12 residues. The V and J ends lost 2 bases and 7 bases respectively, with 5 bases between them. CDR3 nucleotides: TGTGCCAGCAGTTTAAGGCTCGGGGAGCTGTTTTTT. This encodes CASSLRLGELFF.

This clonotype was found a few times. The chain links TRBV20-1 to TRBJ2-3, with 8 nucleotides matching TRBD2. The CDR3 has 17 amino acids. Per germline, CDR1 DFQATT and CDR2 SNEGSKA (reference sequence). With V trimmed by 0 bases and J by 1 base, 9 bases remained unmatched. In DNA, the CDR3 is TGCAGTGCTAGAGATAGGTCCGCGCGGGGGGGCACAGATACGCAGTATTTT. Translated, it gives CSARDRSARGGTDTQYF.

The chain is built from TRBV20-1 and TRBJ1-1; 7 bases align to TRBD1. Trimming removed 3 bases from V and 1 base from J; junction bases left unmatched: 5. This CDR3 contains 14 residues. Looked up from germline, CDR1 is DFQATT and CDR2 is SNEGSKA (reference sequence). The chain's CDR3 is CSASTGTANTEAFF. For the CDR3, the DNA is TGCAGTGCTAGCACCGGGACAGCGAACACTGAAGCTTTCTTT.

This rearrangement joins TRBV5-1 to TRBJ2-3, with 12 bases that match TRBD2. With V trimmed by 4 bases and J by 1 base, 4 bases remained unmatched. Germline CDR1 reads SGHRS; CDR2 reads YFSETQ. The CDR3 has 16 residues. The CDR3 protein is CASSLRTSGGTDTQYF. CDR3 in DNA: TGCGCCAGCAGCCTAAGGACTAGCGGGGGCACAGATACGCAGTATTTT.

The genes are TRBV20-1 and TRBJ2-1, with 8 positions matching TRBD2. J gave up 8 bases and V 7 bases, and 7 bases lay outside the gene matches. Germline V gene data show CDR1 as DFQATT and CDR2 as SNEGSKA (reference sequence). The CDR3 runs 12 residues. CDR3 nucleotides: TGCAGTGTCGGGGGGGGGCTGGATGAGCAGTTCTTC. This gives the protein CSVGGGLDEQFF.